What follows are 30 T cell receptor beta chains derived from one specimen sequenced in a study of blood T cells in healthy people across ages. With a J-beta primer mix and a sample-barcoded 5' primer, a second PCR ran roughly 6 to 11 cycles. TCRdb re-called the 5' RACE reads with MiXCR, one entry per CDR3 protein. In the table there are about 930,000 distinct CDR3 sequences, about 27% of which are singletons. These records were also assigned to another study, of T cells of mothers and their children.

Sequenced material: blood. The receptor set was obtained from a middle-aged woman in good health.

This clonotype was recorded many times. The chain couples TRBV12-3 or TRBV12-4 to TRBJ1-2, with D hard to call. The length of the CDR3 is 11 residues. Trimming took 6 bases from V and 7 from J, leaving 9 bases between them. In nucleotides, the CDR3 is TGTGCCAGCAGAGAAGGTGGTGGCTACACCTTC. It yields the protein CASREGGGYTF.

The rearrangement uses TRBV14 and TRBJ1-4; possibly TRBD1 for D (5 bases). The germline V gene has CDR1 SGHDN and CDR2 FVKESK. With 5 bases removed from V and 0 bases from J, the gap between germline ends came to 13 bases. The CDR3 covers 16 residues. The CDR3: CASSLAGTSTNEKLFF. Written as DNA, the CDR3 is TGTGCCAGCAGCTTAGCCGGGACGTCAACTAATGAAAAACTGTTTTTT.

This clonotype was counted a few times. The V call is TRBV19, the J call TRBJ2-1; a weak D match, TRBD1 (6 bases). The ends were cut back, 3 bases at V and 4 bases at J, with 10 bases in the middle. There are 14 residues in the CDR3. Germline V CDR1 and CDR2: LNHDA, SQIVND (reference sequence). CDR3 in amino acids: CASSMTRGYNEQFF. The CDR3 DNA is TGTGCCAGTAGTATGACCAGGGGTTACAATGAGCAGTTCTTC.

This clonotype was observed many times. The chain employs TRBV7-9 and TRBJ2-7; D is ambiguous. Trimming cost V 6 bases and J 3 bases, with 12 bases left between them. The CDR3 length is 13 residues. Per the germline V gene, CDR1 is SEHNR and CDR2 is FQNEAQ (reference sequence). As DNA, the CDR3 is TGTGCCAGCAGTCCCGGGTCTTACTACGAGCAGTACTTC. As protein: CASSPGSYYEQYF.

This clonotype was counted many times. V and J are TRBV27 and TRBJ2-5; TRBD1 agrees at 8 bases. V trimming: 5 bases; J trimming: 5 bases; junction bases outside the gene matches: 10. The germline gives CDR1 MNHEY, CDR2 SMNVEV (reference sequence). This CDR3 region has 15 residues. The CDR3 reads CASSRTTGAGETQYF. Written as DNA, the CDR3 is TGTGCCAGCAGTCGTACGACAGGGGCGGGGGAGACCCAGTACTTC.

In its sample, this clonotype was seen many times. The genes are TRBV5-1 and TRBJ2-3; 9 bases agree with TRBD1. The CDR3 contains 16 residues. CDR1 and CDR2 from the germline V gene are SGHRS and YFSETQ. Losses at the gene ends were 4 bases for V and 0 bases for J; bases not matched to a gene: 6. The CDR3 reads CASSPPGQGSTDTQYF. DNA of the CDR3: TGCGCCAGCAGCCCTCCGGGACAGGGAAGCACAGATACGCAGTATTTT.

In this sample, this clonotype turned up once. This chain joins TRBV2 and TRBJ2-5; D might be TRBD2 (6 bases). The J call is in doubt because the DNA end fits TRBJ2-7 better. The CDR3 is 13 residues long. Germline values: CDR1 SNHLY, CDR2 FYNNEI. The CDR3 nucleotides read TGTGCCAGCCAGGCGGAGGGAAGGGACGAGCAGTACTTC. It specifies CASQAEGRDEQYF.

This clonotype was observed a few times. V is TRBV28 and J is TRBJ2-5; D perhaps matches TRBD2 (5 bases). This CDR3 region has 15 residues. Germline values: CDR1 MDHEN, CDR2 SYDVKM. The V end lost 6 bases, the J end lost 5 bases, and 19 bases lay between the germline ends. The CDR3, as DNA: TGTGCCAGCAGAGGTCGACCGAGGACGGGGGAGACCCAGTACTTC. Residues: CASRGRPRTGETQYF.

The rearrangement uses TRBV6-2 or TRBV6-3 and TRBJ2-7, with TRBD1 matching 9 bases. The CDR3 runs to 16 residues. The ends lost 4 bases at V and 1 base at J; junction bases unmatched: 8. Germline CDR1 MNHEY, CDR2 SVGEGT. The CDR3 bases are TGTGCCAGCAGTTCCTTGACCGGGACAGGGTCCTACGAGCAGTACTTC. It codes for CASSSLTGTGSYEQYF.

The chain couples TRBV7-3 to TRBJ1-4; D is perhaps TRBD1 (5 bases). The V gene lost 2 bases and the J gene lost 5 bases, with 18 bases spanning the gap. From germline, CDR1 is SGHTA and CDR2 FQGTGA. The CDR3 totals 17 residues. The CDR3 sequence is CASSLGQGRQTNEKLFF. The CDR3 nucleotides are TGTGCCAGCAGCTTAGGTCAGGGCAGACAGACAAATGAAAAACTGTTTTTT.

In this sample, this clonotype turned up once. An end of the junction does not agree with germline; a read error may underlie this. V and J are TRBV3-1 and TRBJ2-1; 10 nucleotides match TRBD2. This CDR3 has 15 residues. In germline, CDR1 is LGHDT, CDR2 YNNKEL (reference sequence). CDR3: CASGQVLLAGNEQFF. DNA of the CDR3: TGTGCCAGCGGCCAAGTTCTACTAGCGGGGAATGAGCAGTTCTTC.

A remark on this clonotype: One end of the junction varies from germline; a read error may be responsible. Here the CDR3 reads CAGSPLDSRYGYTF. The CDR3 DNA reads as TGTGCCGGCAGCCCTCTGGACAGTCGTTATGGCTACACCTTC. The chain recombines TRBV14 with TRBJ1-2; maybe TRBD1 (6 bases). The CDR3 extends over 14 amino acids. CDR1 is SGHDN, CDR2 FVKESK, per germline.

With regard to this clonotype: The junction differs from germline at one of its ends, possibly a read error. This chain joins TRBV14 and TRBJ2-4, with 8 nucleotides matching TRBD1. With the DNA end fitting TRBJ2-5 better, the J assignment may be wrong. Germline V gene data show CDR1 as SGHDN and CDR2 as FVKESK. The CDR3 contains 17 residues. CDR3 loop: CASSQLLTGTGQETQYF. CDR3 bases: TGTGCCAGTAGCCAGCTTCTTACCGGGACAGGCCAAGAGACCCAGTACTTC.

The gene calls are TRBV4-3 and TRBJ2-3; 10 bases are a match to TRBD2. Germline V gene sequence: CDR1 LGHNA, CDR2 YSLEER. The CDR3 consists of 17 residues. Germline trimming cut 4 bases from V and 5 bases from J; bases unmatched to any gene: 12. The CDR3 DNA reads TGCGCCAGCAGCCTGGGGATGGAGCGGGGGGGAGGAGATACGCAGTATTTT. This gives the protein CASSLGMERGGGDTQYF.

This clonotype turned up a few times. This sequence joins TRBV6-5 and TRBJ1-5; tentatively, D is TRBD1 (6 bases). V gave up 5 bases and J gave up 6 bases, with 17 bases separating them. CDR3 length equals 15 residues. Germline CDR1 and CDR2: MNHEY and SVGAGI. In DNA form, the CDR3 reads TGTGCCAGCAGTGGGGGGCCGGTCCCCAGTCAGCCCCAGCATTTT. Protein: CASSGGPVPSQPQHF.

The chain recombines TRBV7-2 with TRBJ1-6; D gene ambiguous. V lost 2 bases and J lost 9, with 17 bases in between. CDR1 is SGHTA, CDR2 FQGNSA, per germline. The CDR3 is 16 amino acids. CDR3 in DNA: TGTGCCAGCAGCTTAAACTTTGGCGGATCGGGTTCACCCCTCCACTTT. As protein: CASSLNFGGSGSPLHF.

This chain joins TRBV2 and TRBJ2-1, with D hard to call. The CDR3 contains 15 residues. CDR1 SNHLY and CDR2 FYNNEI come from the germline V gene. The ends were cut back, 2 bases at V and 6 bases at J, with 14 bases in the middle. The CDR3 bases are TGTGCCAGCAGTGAAAGAGCTTTATCACCCAATGAGCAGTTCTTC. Its protein is CASSERALSPNEQFF.

There are many counts of this clonotype. The chain recombines TRBV27 with TRBJ2-7; 8 bases agree with TRBD1. V shed 3 bases and J 4 bases; nucleotides not matched to a gene: 8. Germline V gene lookup returns CDR1 MNHEY and CDR2 SMNVEV (reference sequence). The CDR3 is 15 residues long. For the CDR3, the DNA is TGTGCCAGCAGTTTGGTAGGACAGGGATTTTACGAGCAGTACTTC. As protein: CASSLVGQGFYEQYF.

This clonotype was picked up a small number of times. The rearrangement joins TRBV9 to TRBJ1-6; TRBD1 matches at 8 bases. V shed 0 bases, J shed 9 bases, and the junction held 5 bases outside the gene matches. The CDR3 loop spans 15 amino acids. Germline CDR1 and CDR2: SGDLS and YYNGEE. The CDR3 coding sequence is TGTGCCAGCAGCGTAGGCAACAGGGGGACTTCACCCCTCCACTTT. This codes for CASSVGNRGTSPLHF.

This clonotype was recorded at least ten times. This chain connects TRBV7-9 to TRBJ1-1; 10 bases are a match to TRBD1. Germline V gene data show CDR1 as SEHNR and CDR2 as FQNEAQ (reference sequence). V dropped 5 bases and J dropped 4; count of bases not matched to a gene: 28. The CDR3 runs to 22 residues. The CDR3 DNA reads as TGTGCCAGCAGCGCCCCCTTCGACAGGGGGCGCTTATTTAATCCCGTTGGCACTGAAGCTTTCTTT. Amino acids: CASSAPFDRGRLFNPVGTEAFF.

This sequence joins TRBV4-1 and TRBJ2-1, with D possibly matching TRBD2 (6 bases). Germline CDR1 and CDR2: MGHRA and YSYEKL. This CDR3 contains 17 residues. V lost 0 bases to trimming and J lost 3 bases, with 15 bases between them. The CDR3 DNA is TGCGCCAGCAGCCAAGACCCACCCGGGGGTCTCTACAATGAGCAGTTCTTC. Amino acids: CASSQDPPGGLYNEQFF.

This clonotype was seen a single time. A much larger clone sits a single nucleotide away, making a read error possible. The chain uses TRBV6-2 or TRBV6-3 and TRBJ2-1, with a tentative D call TRBD2 (5 bases). Germline CDR1 reads MNHEY; CDR2 reads SVGEGT. CDR3 length equals 16 residues. With 0 bases removed from V and 10 bases from J, the gap between germline ends came to 19 bases. The chain's CDR3 is CASSYSEWTGPYEQFF. CDR3 DNA sequence: TGTGCCAGCAGTTACTCTGAGTGGACTGGCCCCTACGAGCAGTTCTTC.

This chain uses TRBV12-3 or TRBV12-4 with TRBJ2-5; D remains ambiguous. There are 12 residues in the CDR3. V was clipped by 5 bases and J by 4 bases, with 8 bases between them. Written as DNA, the CDR3 is TGTGCCAGCAGTACCCGTATAGAGACCCAGTACTTC. This translates into CASSTRIETQYF.

This clonotype has a handful of counts. The chain links TRBV18 to TRBJ2-1, with D unclear. V shed 2 bases and J shed 0 bases, with 14 bases lying between them. The CDR3 loop spans 17 amino acids. The germline V gene encodes CDR1 KGHSH and CDR2 LQKENI. The CDR3 nucleotides are TGTGCCAGCTCACCATTGGAAGTACGAAGCTCCTACAATGAGCAGTTCTTC. As protein: CASSPLEVRSSYNEQFF.

Here the CDR3 reads CSARDIGAGQFF. In DNA form, the CDR3 reads TGCAGTGCTAGAGATATCGGCGCGGGGCAGTTCTTC. This chain connects TRBV20-1 to TRBJ2-1, with D perhaps TRBD2 (5 bases). The CDR3 has 12 amino acids. In germline, CDR1 is DFQATT, CDR2 SNEGSKA (reference sequence). The V gene lost 0 bases and the J gene lost 12 bases, with 12 bases spanning the gap.

This clonotype has more than one count but fewer than ten. This chain joins TRBV9 and TRBJ1-2; 7 bases align to TRBD1. The CDR3 covers 14 residues. The ends lost 0 bases at V and 8 bases at J; junction bases unmatched: 7. Germline assignment: CDR1 SGDLS and CDR2 YYNGEE. This chain's CDR3 is CASSVGGGTVGYTF. CDR3 in DNA: TGTGCCAGCAGCGTAGGGGGGGGGACAGTCGGCTACACCTTC.

This clonotype was counted only a few times. This chain connects TRBV11-2 to TRBJ2-2; 9 bases are a match to TRBD1. Germline assignment: CDR1 SGHAT and CDR2 FQNNGV. V dropped 5 bases and J dropped 4; count of bases not matched to a gene: 8. This CDR3 spans 16 amino acids. The CDR3 nucleotides read TGTGCCAGCAGCCCCCGGACAGGGGTGATCACCGGGGAGCTGTTTTTT. Translation: CASSPRTGVITGELFF.

This clonotype came up a few times. The gene calls are TRBV20-1 and TRBJ2-7; unclear D gene. Germline CDR1 and CDR2: DFQATT and SNEGSKA (reference sequence). CDR3 length equals 14 residues. Trimming took off 6 bases at V and 0 bases at J, with 15 bases between the two ends. CDR3 residues: CSAQTSPNSYEQYF. The DNA of the CDR3 is TGCAGTGCGCAGACCTCCCCAAACTCCTACGAGCAGTACTTC.

For this clonotype: The junction shows a germline mismatch at one end, possibly a read error. The chain joins TRBV12-3 or TRBV12-4 to TRBJ1-1, with D uncertain. CDR3 size: 14 residues. CDR3 coding DNA: TGTACCAGCAGTTCCCCCGAAGGCCGCACTGAAGCTTTCTTT. This gives the protein CTSSSPEGRTEAFF.

This clonotype was seen only a few times. The chain is built from TRBV12-3 or TRBV12-4 and TRBJ1-1; 9 bases map to TRBD1. The junction had 3 bases not matched to a gene; V was cut back by 7 bases and J by 6 bases. This CDR3 region has 12 residues. The CDR3 protein is CASTRQGAEAFF. CDR3 nucleotide sequence: TGTGCCAGCACCCGACAGGGGGCTGAAGCTTTCTTT.